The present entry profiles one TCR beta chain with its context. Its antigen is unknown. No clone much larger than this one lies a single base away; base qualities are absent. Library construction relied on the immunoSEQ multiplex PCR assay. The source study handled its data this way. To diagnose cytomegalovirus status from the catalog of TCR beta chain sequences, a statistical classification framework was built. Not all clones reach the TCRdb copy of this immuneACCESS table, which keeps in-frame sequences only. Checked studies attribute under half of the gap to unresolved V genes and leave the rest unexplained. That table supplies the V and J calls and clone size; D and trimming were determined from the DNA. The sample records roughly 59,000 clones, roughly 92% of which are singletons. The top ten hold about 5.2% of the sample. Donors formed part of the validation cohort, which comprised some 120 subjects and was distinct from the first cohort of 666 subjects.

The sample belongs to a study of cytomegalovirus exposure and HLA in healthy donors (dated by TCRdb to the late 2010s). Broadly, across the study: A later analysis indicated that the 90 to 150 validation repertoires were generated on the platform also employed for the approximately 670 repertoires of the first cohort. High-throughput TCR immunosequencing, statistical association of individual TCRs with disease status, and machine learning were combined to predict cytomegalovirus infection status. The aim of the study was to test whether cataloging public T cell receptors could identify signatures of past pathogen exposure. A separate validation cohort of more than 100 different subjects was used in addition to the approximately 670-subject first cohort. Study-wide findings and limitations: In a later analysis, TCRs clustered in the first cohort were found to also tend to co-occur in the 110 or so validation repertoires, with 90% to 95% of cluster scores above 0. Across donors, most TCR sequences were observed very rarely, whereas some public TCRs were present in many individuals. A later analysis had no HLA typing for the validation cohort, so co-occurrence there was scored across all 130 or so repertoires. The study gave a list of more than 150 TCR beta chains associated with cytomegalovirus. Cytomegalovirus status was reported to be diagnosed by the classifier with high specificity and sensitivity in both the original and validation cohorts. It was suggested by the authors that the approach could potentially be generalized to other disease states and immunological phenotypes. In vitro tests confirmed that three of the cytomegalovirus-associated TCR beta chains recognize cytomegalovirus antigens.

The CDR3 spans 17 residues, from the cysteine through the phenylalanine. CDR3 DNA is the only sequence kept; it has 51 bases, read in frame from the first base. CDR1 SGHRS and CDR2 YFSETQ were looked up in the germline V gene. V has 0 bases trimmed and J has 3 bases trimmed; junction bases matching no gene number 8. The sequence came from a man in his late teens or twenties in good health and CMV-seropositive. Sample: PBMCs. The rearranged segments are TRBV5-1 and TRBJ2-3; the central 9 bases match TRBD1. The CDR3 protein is CASSLGIRTGETDTQYF. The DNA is TGCGCCAGCAGCTTGGGCATCCGGACAGGGGAAACAGATACGCAGTATTTT.